The 3 T cell receptor beta chains given below trace back to one sample, sequenced in a study of CD8 T cells in ankylosing spondylitis. Their recognized antigens are unknown. From the 5' RACE reads, TCRdb called clonotypes with MiXCR, one entry per CDR3 protein. Here the sample spans some 840,000 distinct CDR3 sequences, about 12% being singletons. Study-level results: One TCR beta motif, made up of seven to nine highly homologous variants, appeared characteristic of ankylosing spondylitis blood.

The source material was blood, either unsorted or a sorted T cell fraction (not recorded which). The receptors were sampled from a male donor with ankylosing spondylitis.

In this sample, this clonotype turned up a few times. This chain links TRBV7-3 with TRBJ1-5; D perhaps matches TRBD1 (6 bases). Between the trimmed V and J ends, which lost 8 bases and 4 bases, there was a span of 18 bases. Per the germline V gene, CDR1 is SGHTA and CDR2 is FQGTGA. The CDR3 has 15 amino acids. The CDR3 loop is CASSKGEGRNQPQHF. The CDR3 bases are TGTGCCAGCTCTAAGGGGGAGGGAAGGAATCAGCCCCAGCATTTT.

A single count supports this clonotype. One end of the junction is discordant with germline, which a read error may explain. The rearrangement joins TRBV23-1 to TRBJ2-2; a weak D match, TRBD1 (6 bases). TRBV23-1 is an ORF; its function is uncertain. CDR3 size: 15 residues. The CDR3 here is CASSLTGLNTAELFF. The CDR3 bases are TGCGCCAGCAGTCTCACAGGGCTAAACACCGCGGAGCTGTTTTTT.

Only a few counts were recorded for this clonotype. The chain combines TRBV7-2 with TRBJ1-1; tentatively, D is TRBD1 (6 bases). CDR1 is SGHTA, CDR2 FQGNSA, per germline. This CDR3 has 15 residues. V was pared by 5 bases and J by 0 bases, with 13 bases between. Here the CDR3 reads CASSPLAGVNTEAFF. In DNA, the CDR3 is TGTGCCAGCAGCCCCCTCGCAGGGGTGAACACTGAAGCTTTCTTT.